A single sample gave rise to the 18 T cell receptor beta chains below, sequenced in a study of blood T cell repertoires in COVID-19. The assay was immunoSEQ multiplex PCR, and TCRdb's table has in-frame clones only and misses some. Of about 250,000 clones listed, around 90% are singletons. Sequenced sample: peripheral blood. The receptors stem from a man older than 75 with acute or convalescent COVID-19.

V is TRBV11-2 and J is TRBJ1-5; D call uncertain. CDR3 length: 16 residues. CDR1 is SGHAT, CDR2 FQNNGV, per germline. V was shortened by 1 base and J by 4 bases, with 14 bases between the two germline ends. DNA of the CDR3: TGTGCCAGCAGCTTAGGAGTGGGGAGTTTTAATCAGCCCCAGCATTTT. This codes for CASSLGVGSFNQPQHF.

The chain combines TRBV5-4 with TRBJ1-6, with TRBD1 identical over 8 bases. With V trimmed by 4 bases and J by 7 bases, 10 bases remained unmatched. Per germline, CDR1 SGHNT and CDR2 YYREEE (reference sequence). CDR3 length: 16 residues. The CDR3 region is CASSLRTGSSNSPLHF. DNA of the CDR3: TGTGCCAGCAGCCTTCGGACAGGGTCTTCGAATTCACCCCTCCACTTT. Based on the CDR3 plus reference TRBV5-4 and TRBJ1-6, the full variable domain is ETGVTQSPTHLIKTRGQQVTLRCSSQSGHNTVSWYQQALGQGPQFIFQYYREEENGRGNFPPRFSGLQFPNYSSELNVNALELDDSALYLCASSLRTGSSNSPLHFGNGTRLTVT.

This chain joins TRBV7-9 and TRBJ1-5, with unresolved D. The germline V gene has CDR1 SEHNR and CDR2 FQNEAQ (reference sequence). Trimming left V 1 base short and J 9 bases short, with 10 bases between. The CDR3 runs 13 residues. This CDR3 is CASSLERGWPQHF. For the CDR3, the DNA is TGTGCCAGCAGCTTAGAACGAGGATGGCCCCAGCATTTT.

The chain carries TRBV6-6 and TRBJ2-7; 9 bases fit TRBD1. V was pared by 9 bases and J by 5 bases, with 5 bases of the junction left unmatched. The CDR3 runs to 12 residues. Germline V gene data show CDR1 as MNHNY and CDR2 as SVGAGI (reference sequence). CDR3 region: CASTWTGDEQYF. The CDR3 DNA follows: TGTGCCAGTACCTGGACAGGGGACGAGCAGTACTTC.

The rearrangement joins TRBV6-1 to TRBJ1-1; a weak D match, TRBD1 (5 bases). The germline V and J ends were trimmed by 3 bases and 3 bases, with 14 bases remaining between them. The CDR3 has 15 amino acids. Germline values: CDR1 MNHNS, CDR2 SASEGT. CDR3: CASSEPQGGDTEAFF. In DNA, the CDR3 is TGTGCCAGCAGTGAGCCTCAGGGTGGGGACACTGAAGCTTTCTTT.

The chain combines TRBV6-6 with TRBJ2-3; 10 bases align to TRBD2. Germline CDR1 and CDR2: MNHNY and SVGAGI (reference sequence). CDR3 length: 16 amino acids. V dropped 1 base and J dropped 3; count of bases not matched to a gene: 4. CDR3 in DNA: TGTGCCAGCAGTTACTACCGGACTAGCGGTACAGATACGCAGTATTTT. This translates into CASSYYRTSGTDTQYF.

The V and J genes are TRBV5-1 and TRBJ2-3; D remains unclear. This CDR3 has 12 amino acids. V dropped 5 bases and J dropped 4 bases, with 8 bases sitting between them. Germline V gene lookup returns CDR1 SGHRS and CDR2 YFSETQ. The CDR3 bases are TGCGCCAGCAGGGCCCGGGCAGATACGCAGTATTTT. Residues: CASRARADTQYF. Looking up the rest from reference TRBV5-1 and TRBJ2-3 gives the full variable domain: KAGVTQTPRYLIKTRGQQVTLSCSPISGHRSVSWYQQTPGQGLQFLFEYFSETQRNKGNFPGRFSGRQFSNSRSEMNVSTLELGDSALYLCASRARADTQYFGPGTRLTVL.

The chain uses TRBV6-5 and TRBJ2-5; 8 bases align to TRBD1. From germline, CDR1 is MNHEY and CDR2 SVGAGI. The V segment lost 6 bases and the J segment 0 bases; nucleotides outside the gene matches: 6. This CDR3 comprises 15 residues. CDR3 residues: CASSPLTGDQETQYF. The CDR3 DNA reads as TGTGCCAGCAGCCCACTGACAGGGGACCAAGAGACCCAGTACTTC.

This clone was detected once. The chain carries TRBV6-5 and TRBJ1-1; D is perhaps TRBD1 (6 bases). Germline V lookup: CDR1 MNHEY, CDR2 SVGAGI. CDR3 size: 15 residues. V lost 2 bases, J lost 1 base, and 11 bases lay in between. CDR3 sequence: CASSYGGGANTEAFF. In DNA form, the CDR3 reads TGTGCCAGCAGTTACGGGGGGGGCGCGAACACTGAAGCTTTCTTT.

A word on this clone: Other DNA sequences from this sample encode an identical CDR3 as well. V is TRBV28 and J is TRBJ1-5; tentatively, D is TRBD1 (5 bases). From germline, CDR1 is MDHEN and CDR2 SYDVKM. V was clipped by 5 bases and J by 0 bases, with 14 bases between them. The CDR3 covers 16 residues. The CDR3 DNA reads as TGTGCCAGCAGTCTCCCTCGGGGGTATAGCAATCAGCCCCAGCATTTT. Its protein is CASSLPRGYSNQPQHF.

V gene TRBV6-2 or TRBV6-3 combines with J gene TRBJ1-4; 9 bases agree with TRBD1. The CDR3 runs to 13 residues. Trimming removed 6 bases from V and 8 bases from J; junction bases left unmatched: 4. The germline V gene encodes CDR1 MNHEY and CDR2 SVGEGT. CDR3 in amino acids: CASSRDRDEKLFF. CDR3 DNA: TGTGCCAGCAGCCGGGACAGGGACGAAAAACTGTTTTTT.

The DNA of the CDR3 is TGCGCCAGCAGCTTGGACTACAATTCACCCCTCCACTTT. Protein: CASSLDYNSPLHF. The chain is built from TRBV5-1 and TRBJ1-6; D uncertain. Germline V CDR1 and CDR2: SGHRS, YFSETQ. The V gene lost 0 bases and the J gene lost 7 bases, with 5 bases spanning the gap. CDR3 size: 13 residues.

The V call is TRBV10-3, the J call TRBJ1-3, with a tentative D call TRBD1 (6 bases). In germline, CDR1 is ENHRY, CDR2 SYGVKD. This CDR3 has 15 amino acids. V was pared by 1 base and J by 0 bases, with 7 bases between. CDR3 protein: CAISELQGSGNTIYF. The CDR3 DNA follows: TGTGCCATCAGTGAGTTACAGGGCTCTGGAAACACCATATATTTT.

Remarks on this clone: In the same sample, other DNA sequences code for this CDR3. CDR3 DNA: TGTGCCAGCAGCTTAGACCAGAACTATGGCTACACCTTC. This translates into CASSLDQNYGYTF. The rearrangement joins TRBV7-2 to TRBJ1-2, with unresolved D. Germline CDR1 reads SGHTA; CDR2 reads FQGNSA. Trimming removed 1 base from V and 2 bases from J, with 5 bases in between. The CDR3 length is 13 residues. Full variable domain (outside the CDR3, taken from reference TRBV7-2 and TRBJ1-2): GAGVSQSPSNKVTEKGKDVELRCDPISGHTALYWYRQSLGQGLEFLIYFQGNSAPDKSGLPSDRFSAERTGGSVSTLTIQRTQQEDSAVYLCASSLDQNYGYTFGSGTRLTVV.

Of note for this clone: Other nucleotide sequences in the sample specify the same CDR3. The chain links TRBV6-2 or TRBV6-3 to TRBJ1-1; D remains unclear. The CDR3 contains 14 residues. V was shortened by 5 bases and J by 0 bases, with 10 bases between the two germline ends. Germline CDR1 reads MNHEY; CDR2 reads SVGEGT. The CDR3 here is CASSPLTVNTEAFF. CDR3 nucleotides: TGTGCCAGCAGTCCCCTCACAGTGAACACTGAAGCTTTCTTT.

The gene calls are TRBV5-6 and TRBJ1-1; D not certain. This CDR3 contains 14 residues. Trimming stripped 5 bases from V and 3 bases from J, with 14 bases between. Germline V gene data show CDR1 as SGHDT and CDR2 as YYEEEE. Here the CDR3 DNA reads TGTGCCAGCAGTTCCTACTTTTCCCACACTGAAGCTTTCTTT. Translation: CASSSYFSHTEAFF.

The chain carries TRBV2 and TRBJ1-1; maybe TRBD1 (6 bases). V was clipped by 9 bases and J by 0 bases, with 17 bases between them. The CDR3 is 15 residues long. Germline lookup yields CDR1 SNHLY and CDR2 FYNNEI. The CDR3 bases are TGTGCCAGTTTACCTACAGGGCTCATGAACACTGAAGCTTTCTTT. Encoded protein: CASLPTGLMNTEAFF.

This sequence joins TRBV27 and TRBJ1-1; D perhaps matches TRBD1 (5 bases). The CDR3 covers 13 residues. The V gene lost 3 bases and the J gene lost 5 bases, with 10 bases spanning the gap. CDR1 MNHEY and CDR2 SMNVEV come from the germline V gene (reference sequence). The CDR3 sequence is CASSFQGTTEAFF. The CDR3 DNA follows: TGTGCCAGCAGTTTTCAGGGTACTACTGAAGCTTTCTTT.